This T cell receptor (beta chain) comes out of a study of radiotherapy plus CTLA-4 blockade in lung cancer. This clone was counted only a few times. Using immunoSEQ multiplex PCR, the repertoire was profiled, and TCRdb retains in-frame clones only, with some absent. The table shows 45,000 to 55,000 clones, with roughly three quarters occurring only once. The CDR3 extends over 14 amino acids. V lost 3 bases, J lost 2 bases, and 8 bases lay in between. Germline loops: CDR1 ENHRY, CDR2 SYGVKD. The gene calls are TRBV10-3 and TRBJ1-5, with D perhaps TRBD1 (5 bases). This material consisted of peripheral blood, taken from a patient treated with radiotherapy plus ipilimumab. This TCR derives from a human donor with non-small cell lung cancer who had stable disease on radiotherapy plus ipilimumab. As DNA, the CDR3 is TGTGCCATCAGTGATTCGGGGGGCAATCAGCCCCAGCATTTT. Translation gives CAISDSGGNQPQHF.